The clone carrying this T cell receptor (beta chain) occurred many times. The entry originates in a study of identical twins. The donor group consisted entirely of healthy Caucasians. TCRdb re-derived calls from the 5' RACE reads in MiXCR, one entry per CDR3 protein. Of roughly 490,000 distinct CDR3 sequences in the sample, roughly an eighth were seen once. These same records also appear under a second study, on yellow fever vaccine responses in identical twins. That source reports: After vaccination, twins' T cell response reportedly seemed partly convergent, partly personalized.

Sequencing was performed on CD4+ T cells sorted from blood. The TCR originated in a woman aged 18-29 years in good health.

The CDR3 sequence: CSVLTGQTQYF. The CDR3 bases are TGCAGCGTTCTCACCGGGCAGACCCAGTACTTC. The V call is TRBV29-1, the J call TRBJ2-5, with D unclear. Per germline, CDR1 SQVTM and CDR2 ANQGSEA. V dropped 5 bases and J dropped 6 bases, with 10 bases sitting between them. The CDR3 totals 11 residues.